These 5 T cell receptor beta chains were sequenced from one sample in a study of ipilimumab plus nivolumab after autologous stem cell transplantation. Generated by immunoSEQ multiplex PCR, the TCRdb table keeps only in-frame clones and is missing some. This sample has around 15,000 clones, with roughly 74% found just once. Specimen: PBMCs, collected in a trial of ipilimumab plus nivolumab as post-transplant consolidation. The receptors were sampled from a male donor with primary mediastinal lymphoma.

V usage is TRBV4-1 and J usage is TRBJ1-2; D perhaps matches TRBD1 (6 bases). Germline V gene data show CDR1 as MGHRA and CDR2 as YSYEKL. V was pared by 1 base and J by 0 bases, with 9 bases between. The CDR3 length is 15 residues. The DNA for the CDR3 is TGCGCCAGCAGCCAAGTGGGACATTCTAACTATGGCTACACCTTC. Translated, it gives CASSQVGHSNYGYTF.

The chain uses TRBV11-2 and TRBJ2-5; TRBD2 matches at 10 bases. This CDR3 is built from 15 residues. V was clipped by 5 bases and J by 3 bases; unmatched bases: 6. CDR1 and CDR2 from the germline V gene are SGHAT and FQNNGV. CDR3 sequence (DNA): TGTGCCAGCAGCGCCAGCGGGAGGGCCGAAGAGACCCAGTACTTC. This translates into CASSASGRAEETQYF. Together with reference TRBV11-2 and TRBJ2-5, the CDR3 gives the full variable domain: EAGVAQSPRYKIIEKRQSVAFWCNPISGHATLYWYQQILGQGPKLLIQFQNNGVVDDSQLPKDRFSAERLKGVDSTLKIQPAKLEDSAVYLCASSASGRAEETQYFGPGTRLLVL.

The rearrangement links TRBV6-5 to TRBJ1-4; TRBD1 agrees at 7 bases. The CDR3 is made up of 14 amino acids. V lost 4 bases, J lost 5 bases, and 4 bases stayed unmatched. In germline, CDR1 is MNHEY, CDR2 SVGAGI. CDR3 nucleotides: TGTGCCAGCAGTTCGACAGGGAGAAATGAAAAACTGTTTTTT. It codes for CASSSTGRNEKLFF.

The chain recombines TRBV7-6 with TRBJ1-6, with D possibly being TRBD1 (5 bases). V lost 6 bases and J 7 bases, leaving 13 bases between the germline ends. The CDR3 contains 14 residues. The germline V gene has CDR1 SGHVS and CDR2 FNYEAQ. Here the CDR3 reads CASSEGLLNSPLHF. The DNA for the CDR3 is TGTGCCAGCAGTGAGGGGCTATTGAATTCACCCCTCCACTTT. The full variable domain, with the rest looked up from reference TRBV7-6 and TRBJ1-6, is GAGVSQSPRYKVTKRGQDVALRCDPISGHVSLYWYRQALGQGPEFLTYFNYEAQQDKSGLPNDRFSAERPEGSISTLTIQRTEQRDSAMYRCASSEGLLNSPLHFGNGTRLTVT.

The rearrangement uses TRBV21-1 and TRBJ2-1; TRBD2 was called by the table and not checked on the DNA. TRBV21-1 is marked as a pseudogene. This CDR3 region has 19 residues. The CDR3 region is CASSTSHVPSGASYNEQFF. The DNA of the CDR3 is TGTGCCAGCAGCACCTCCCATGTGCCTAGCGGGGCTTCATACAATGAGCAGTTCTTC.